This entry is about one T cell receptor (beta chain). This entry is derived from a study of T cell changes during pregnancy in multiple sclerosis. Some clones are missing from TCRdb's copy, which holds only in-frame ones; the method was immunoSEQ multiplex PCR. The data show around 84,000 clones, approximately 95% seen once. Germline V CDR1 and CDR2: MDHEN, SYDVKM. Germline trimming cut 6 bases from V and 0 bases from J; bases unmatched to any gene: 9. CDR3 length: 18 amino acids. The starting material was peripheral blood, obtained in the second trimester of pregnancy. The V gene is TRBV28, the J gene TRBJ2-4; 12 nucleotides match TRBD2. The receptor was isolated from a female donor in good health, enrolled as a control in a pregnancy study. This CDR3 reads CASRARTSGTLAKNIQYF. DNA for the CDR3: TGTGCCAGCAGGGCAAGGACTAGCGGGACCTTAGCCAAAAACATTCAGTACTTC.